Each of the 27 T cell receptor beta chains below was sequenced from the same sample in a study of cytomegalovirus exposure and HLA in healthy donors. PCR used 60 Vbeta primers and 13 Jbeta primers. Clones were read by immunoSEQ multiplex PCR, and TCRdb kept only the in-frame ones, dropping some. The ten most abundant clones cover 0.7% to 0.8% of a sample with some 150,000 clones. Sequenced material: PBMCs. The receptors were sampled from a young woman in good health and CMV-seropositive.

This chain uses TRBV30 with TRBJ1-5, with TRBD1 matching over 7 bases. The CDR3 contains 13 residues. Looked up from germline, CDR1 is GTSNPN and CDR2 is SVGIG (reference sequence). The trim removed 0 bases at V and 5 bases at J, leaving 1 base unmatched. The CDR3: CAWSVTGDQPQHF. CDR3 nucleotides: TGTGCCTGGAGTGTCACAGGGGATCAGCCCCAGCATTTT. Together with reference TRBV30 and TRBJ1-5, the CDR3 gives the full variable domain: SQTIHQWPATLVQPVGSPLSLECTVEGTSNPNLYWYRQAAGRGLQLLFYSVGIGQISSEVPQNLSASRPQDRQFILSSKKLLLSDSGFYLCAWSVTGDQPQHFGDGTRLSIL.

The CDR3 spells CASTYDNSYEQYF. DNA for the CDR3: TGTGCCAGCACTTATGACAACTCCTACGAGCAGTACTTC. The gene calls are TRBV6-1 and TRBJ2-7; the D is unclear. This CDR3 contains 13 residues. Germline V gene sequence: CDR1 MNHNS, CDR2 SASEGT. V shed 7 bases and J shed 0 bases, with 10 bases lying between them.

The chain couples TRBV7-2 to TRBJ1-5; D remains ambiguous. Germline CDR1 and CDR2: SGHTA and FQGNSA. Trimming stripped 7 bases from V and 6 bases from J, with 13 bases between. The CDR3 covers 13 residues. This CDR3 is CASTGGLGQPQHF. In DNA form, the CDR3 reads TGTGCCAGCACAGGAGGATTGGGTCAGCCCCAGCATTTT. Together with reference TRBV7-2 and TRBJ1-5, the CDR3 gives the full variable domain: GAGVSQSPSNKVTEKGKDVELRCDPISGHTALYWYRQSLGQGLEFLIYFQGNSAPDKSGLPSDRFSAERTGGSVSTLTIQRTQQEDSAVYLCASTGGLGQPQHFGDGTRLSIL.

The rearrangement uses TRBV5-1 and TRBJ2-5; D is undetermined. The V gene's germline CDR1 is SGHRS and CDR2 YFSETQ. This CDR3 has 14 residues. V was clipped by 0 bases and J by 1 base, with 7 bases between them. CDR3 amino acids: CASSLETGQETQYF. The CDR3 nucleotides read TGCGCCAGCAGCTTGGAGACGGGCCAAGAGACCCAGTACTTC. Using reference TRBV5-1 and TRBJ2-5 for the parts outside the CDR3, the full variable domain is KAGVTQTPRYLIKTRGQQVTLSCSPISGHRSVSWYQQTPGQGLQFLFEYFSETQRNKGNFPGRFSGRQFSNSRSEMNVSTLELGDSALYLCASSLETGQETQYFGPGTRLLVL.

The chain recombines TRBV4-2 with TRBJ2-1; perhaps TRBD2 as D (6 bases). Germline V gene lookup returns CDR1 LGHNA and CDR2 YNFKEQ. The CDR3 sequence is 15 residues long. Trimming pared 0 bases from V and 8 bases from J, leaving 14 bases between. This chain's CDR3 is CASSQDSSSVYEQFF. The DNA of the CDR3 is TGTGCCAGCAGCCAAGATTCCTCTAGCGTCTATGAGCAGTTCTTC.

This chain links TRBV6-6 with TRBJ2-7; TRBD1 agrees at 7 bases. J gave up 6 bases and V 6 bases, and 14 bases lay outside the gene matches. Germline V lookup: CDR1 MNHNY, CDR2 SVGAGI (reference sequence). The CDR3 is 15 residues long. CDR3 sequence reads: CASRLRQGPLFEQYF. The CDR3, as DNA: TGTGCCAGCAGACTTCGACAGGGTCCTCTCTTCGAGCAGTACTTC.

This chain links TRBV7-2 with TRBJ2-5; 8 bases agree with TRBD2. Germline V gene sequence: CDR1 SGHTA, CDR2 FQGNSA. The J segment lost 5 bases and the V segment lost 0 bases, leaving 8 bases of the junction unmatched. The CDR3 is made up of 16 amino acids. This CDR3 reads CASSLAYPGGPETQYF. DNA for the CDR3: TGTGCCAGCAGCTTAGCGTATCCGGGGGGGCCGGAGACCCAGTACTTC.

V usage is TRBV6-5 and J usage is TRBJ1-1; D perhaps matches TRBD1 (6 bases). Germline CDR1 MNHEY, CDR2 SVGAGI. The germline V and J ends were trimmed by 5 bases and 0 bases, with 10 bases remaining between them. The CDR3 has 14 residues. The CDR3 region is CASSQTGMNTEAFF. DNA of the CDR3: TGTGCCAGCAGTCAGACAGGTATGAACACTGAAGCTTTCTTT.

The chain links TRBV2 to TRBJ2-1; TRBD2 agrees at 9 bases. CDR1 and CDR2 (germline): SNHLY, FYNNEI. V shed 6 bases and J 8 bases; nucleotides not matched to a gene: 8. There are 14 residues in the CDR3. The CDR3 sequence is CASRGGLATDEQFF. In DNA, the CDR3 is TGTGCCAGCAGGGGAGGACTAGCGACTGATGAGCAGTTCTTC.

This chain connects TRBV9 to TRBJ1-6, with 7 bases matching TRBD1. CDR3 length: 14 amino acids. Germline CDR1 SGDLS, CDR2 YYNGEE. The CDR3 region is CASGQPSYNSPLHF. The CDR3 bases are TGTGCGTCGGGACAGCCCTCCTATAATTCACCCCTCCACTTT.

The V and J genes are TRBV5-1 and TRBJ1-2, with TRBD1 identical over 12 bases. The CDR3 is 14 residues long. The germline CDR1 and CDR2 sequences are SGHRS and YFSETQ. The V segment lost 0 bases and the J segment 7 bases; nucleotides outside the gene matches: 1. The chain's CDR3 is CASSLEGQGAGYTF. CDR3 bases: TGCGCCAGCAGCTTGGAGGGACAGGGGGCTGGCTACACCTTC.

This chain links TRBV7-9 with TRBJ2-7, with 8 bases aligning to TRBD2. CDR3 length: 18 amino acids. Germline values: CDR1 SEHNR, CDR2 FQNEAQ (reference sequence). V was pared by 5 bases and J by 1 base, with 16 bases of the junction left unmatched. CDR3 protein: CASSPKVLAGRSSYEQYF. The CDR3 coding sequence is TGTGCCAGCAGCCCTAAAGTATTAGCGGGGAGATCTTCCTACGAGCAGTACTTC. Filled out from reference TRBV7-9 and TRBJ2-7, the complete variable domain reads DTGVSQNPRHKITKRGQNVTFRCDPISEHNRLYWYRQTLGQGPEFLTYFQNEAQLEKSRLLSDRFSAERPKGSFSTLEIQRTEQGDSAMYLCASSPKVLAGRSSYEQYFGPGTRLTVT.

The chain is built from TRBV20-1 and TRBJ1-1; D is undetermined. Germline CDR1 and CDR2: DFQATT and SNEGSKA (reference sequence). The CDR3 loop spans 11 amino acids. In DNA, the CDR3 is TGCATCCTTGACGGAGACACTGAAGCTTTCTTT. This translates into CILDGDTEAFF.

The chain employs TRBV29-1 and TRBJ1-3; TRBD1 aligns across 9 bases. Trimming took 6 bases from V and 4 from J; bases not matched to a gene: 13. Germline lookup yields CDR1 SQVTM and CDR2 ANQGSEA. The length of the CDR3 is 16 residues. The DNA of the CDR3 is TGCAGCGTGCTGGACCCGGGACAGGGTGACGGAAACACCATATATTTT. Protein sequence: CSVLDPGQGDGNTIYF.

J is TRBJ1-5 and V is TRBV10-3; a weak D match, TRBD1 (6 bases). This CDR3 is 17 amino acids long. The V gene lost 2 bases and the J gene lost 2 bases, with 16 bases spanning the gap. Looked up from germline, CDR1 is ENHRY and CDR2 is SYGVKD. CDR3 DNA sequence: TGTGCCATCAGTGAGCCGGGGGGCGGTAAAGGCAATCAGCCCCAGCATTTT. Residues: CAISEPGGGKGNQPQHF.

V usage is TRBV15 and J usage is TRBJ2-1; D is perhaps TRBD2 (5 bases). Trimming took off 1 base at V and 7 bases at J, with 11 bases between the two ends. The V gene's germline CDR1 is LNHNV and CDR2 YYDKDF (reference sequence). The CDR3 runs 14 residues. The DNA of the CDR3 is TGTGCCACCAGCAGAGTAAATAGCGTGAATGAGCAGTTCTTC. It encodes CATSRVNSVNEQFF.

The chain carries TRBV6-5 and TRBJ1-2; 9 positions agree with TRBD1. The CDR3 consists of 15 residues. J lost 3 bases, V lost 4 bases, and 6 bases had no gene match. The germline V gene encodes CDR1 MNHEY and CDR2 SVGAGI. DNA for the CDR3: TGTGCCAGCAGTTCGGGACAGGGTGTTTACTATGGCTACACCTTC. It is translated as CASSSGQGVYYGYTF.

The gene calls are TRBV19 and TRBJ2-1, with no clear D. V was clipped by 4 bases and J by 1 base, with 8 bases between them. From germline, CDR1 is LNHDA and CDR2 SQIVND (reference sequence). The CDR3 totals 14 residues. DNA of the CDR3: TGTGCCAGTAGTACCTCTTATTCCTACAATGAGCAGTTCTTC. Amino acids: CASSTSYSYNEQFF.

The V call is TRBV2, the J call TRBJ1-3; D gene unclear. The germline gives CDR1 SNHLY, CDR2 FYNNEI. There are 16 residues in the CDR3. V dropped 4 bases and J dropped 0 bases, with 13 bases sitting between them. CDR3 in DNA: TGTGCCAGCAGTGCGGCACAGCCGAGCTCTGGAAACACCATATATTTT. Encoded protein: CASSAAQPSSGNTIYF.

This chain connects TRBV18 to TRBJ2-1; 7 positions agree with TRBD2. Germline V gene sequence: CDR1 KGHSH, CDR2 LQKENI. This CDR3 spans 18 amino acids. V shed 2 bases and J 8 bases; nucleotides not matched to a gene: 18. This CDR3 reads CASSPETSTFMGLDEQFF. In DNA, the CDR3 is TGTGCCAGCTCACCAGAGACTAGCACCTTTATGGGCTTAGATGAGCAGTTCTTC.

The V gene is TRBV25-1, the J gene TRBJ1-2; 8 bases fit TRBD1. V was clipped by 4 bases and J by 5 bases; unmatched bases: 3. The germline gives CDR1 MGHDK, CDR2 SYGVNS. The CDR3 covers 13 residues. CDR3 loop: CASSVQGAYGYTF. DNA for the CDR3: TGTGCCAGCAGTGTCCAGGGGGCATATGGCTACACCTTC.

V and J are TRBV2 and TRBJ2-3; 7 bases line up with TRBD2. Germline CDR1 and CDR2: SNHLY and FYNNEI. The CDR3 is 15 amino acids. Trimming removed 7 bases from V and 4 bases from J; junction bases left unmatched: 11. The CDR3: CASIQAGVGADTQYF. CDR3 DNA sequence: TGTGCCAGCATACAGGCGGGAGTGGGGGCAGATACGCAGTATTTT.

This rearrangement joins TRBV11-3 to TRBJ1-4, with a tentative D call TRBD1 (6 bases). From germline, CDR1 is SGHNT and CDR2 YENEEA. V dropped 0 bases and J dropped 8 bases, with 16 bases sitting between them. The CDR3 consists of 16 residues. CDR3 sequence (DNA): TGTGCCAGCAGCTTAGAGGGATGGGGGGGGCACGAAAAACTGTTTTTT. This translates into CASSLEGWGGHEKLFF.

This chain connects TRBV19 to TRBJ2-7; 10 nucleotides line up with TRBD2. This CDR3 contains 16 residues. With 5 bases clipped from V and 0 bases from J, the junction kept 7 bases outside the gene matches. The germline V gene has CDR1 LNHDA and CDR2 SQIVND (reference sequence). CDR3 protein: CASSPWTSGLSYEQYF. In nucleotides, the CDR3 is TGTGCCAGTAGTCCCTGGACTAGCGGTCTCTCCTACGAGCAGTACTTC. Filled out from reference TRBV19 and TRBJ2-7, the complete variable domain reads DGGITQSPKYLFRKEGQNVTLSCEQNLNHDAMYWYRQDPGQGLRLIYYSQIVNDFQKGDIAEGYSVSREKKESFPLTVTSAQKNPTAFYLCASSPWTSGLSYEQYFGPGTRLTVT.

The gene calls are TRBV11-2 and TRBJ2-1; 8 bases are a match to TRBD2. The length of the CDR3 is 15 residues. The junction had 9 bases not matched to a gene; V was cut back by 1 base and J by 10 bases. In germline, CDR1 is SGHAT, CDR2 FQNNGV. The CDR3 loop reads CASSLGAGGREEQFF. For the CDR3, the DNA is TGTGCCAGCAGCTTAGGCGCGGGAGGTCGAGAAGAGCAGTTCTTC.

The V call is TRBV5-4, the J call TRBJ2-1, with 11 bases matching TRBD2. Germline values: CDR1 SGHNT, CDR2 YYREEE (reference sequence). J gave up 7 bases and V 6 bases, and 9 bases lay outside the gene matches. This CDR3 spans 15 amino acids. The CDR3 loop reads CASKDSGRAGNEQFF. CDR3 sequence (DNA): TGTGCCAGCAAAGATAGCGGGAGGGCCGGGAATGAGCAGTTCTTC. The full variable domain, rest sourced from reference TRBV5-4 and TRBJ2-1, is ETGVTQSPTHLIKTRGQQVTLRCSSQSGHNTVSWYQQALGQGPQFIFQYYREEENGRGNFPPRFSGLQFPNYSSELNVNALELDDSALYLCASKDSGRAGNEQFFGPGTRLTVL.

J is TRBJ1-2 and V is TRBV19; the match to TRBD1 covers 11 bases. The CDR3 is 14 amino acids. CDR1 and CDR2 from the germline V gene are LNHDA and SQIVND (reference sequence). J lost 12 bases, V lost 7 bases, and 13 bases had no gene match. CDR3 DNA sequence: TGTGCCAGTAAGCCCCCGGGACAGGGGGTCCTACACACCTTC. Encoded protein: CASKPPGQGVLHTF.